The 25 T cell receptor beta chains in this list originate from one sample, sequenced in a study of control samples from healthy donors and cancer patients (TCRdb year 2020). The library was obtained by the immunoSEQ multiplex PCR assay. TCRdb holds this immuneACCESS table with in-frame rearrangements only. Some clones are missing; in checked studies, unresolved V genes explain under half, and the rest has no known cause. A total of approximately 180,000 clones appear in this sample, approximately 92% of them only once. The ten largest clones take up approximately 2% of the sample. Sequenced material: blood. These receptors all stem from a middle-aged woman in good health.

J is TRBJ2-7 and V is TRBV6-5, with TRBD1 as a possible D gene (6 bases). The CDR3 is made up of 14 amino acids. Germline CDR1 is MNHEY and CDR2 is SVGAGI. Trimming took off 2 bases at V and 5 bases at J, with 13 bases between the two ends. CDR3 bases: TGTGCCAGCAGTTACGAACAGGGAGAACACGAGCAGTACTTC. Translating it yields CASSYEQGEHEQYF.

The chain is built from TRBV19 and TRBJ1-2; TRBD1 matches at 10 bases. V was pared by 5 bases and J by 3 bases, with 3 bases of the junction left unmatched. Germline lookup yields CDR1 LNHDA and CDR2 SQIVND (reference sequence). CDR3 length: 14 amino acids. In nucleotides, the CDR3 is TGTGCCAGTAGTTCCGGACAGGGGGACTATGGCTACACCTTC. Translation: CASSSGQGDYGYTF.

This chain's CDR3 is CASSMWVLNQPQHF. The CDR3 coding sequence is TGTGCCAGTAGTATGTGGGTGTTGAATCAGCCCCAGCATTTT. The chain uses TRBV19 and TRBJ1-5; D is undetermined. The CDR3 has 14 residues. V lost 3 bases, J lost 4 bases, and 10 bases lay in between. Germline V gene data show CDR1 as LNHDA and CDR2 as SQIVND (reference sequence).

The chain combines TRBV6-5 with TRBJ1-1; no clear D. CDR1 and CDR2 from the germline V gene are MNHEY and SVGAGI. The CDR3 is 13 residues long. Trimming pared 0 bases from V and 2 bases from J, leaving 4 bases between. In nucleotides, the CDR3 is TGTGCCAGCAGTTACTCGCACAACACTGAAGCTTTCTTT. It is translated as CASSYSHNTEAFF.

The gene calls are TRBV7-9 and TRBJ2-5; 8 nucleotides line up with TRBD2. J gave up 0 bases and V 9 bases, and 0 bases lay outside the gene matches. The CDR3 loop spans 12 amino acids. Germline V gene lookup returns CDR1 SEHNR and CDR2 FQNEAQ (reference sequence). In DNA, the CDR3 is TGTGCCAGTAGCGGGGACCAAGAGACCCAGTACTTC. Amino acid sequence: CASSGDQETQYF.

This clone has just a few counts. The rearrangement links TRBV6-4 to TRBJ2-7; 8 bases line up with TRBD1. CDR3 length: 14 residues. Germline assignment: CDR1 MRHNA and CDR2 SNTAGT. V lost 0 bases to trimming and J lost 3 bases; unmatched junction nucleotides: 1. Here the CDR3 reads CASSDSTGDYEQYF. The CDR3 nucleotides read TGTGCCAGCAGTGACTCGACAGGGGACTACGAGCAGTACTTC.

The V call is TRBV10-3, the J call TRBJ1-1, with unresolved D. The germline V gene encodes CDR1 ENHRY and CDR2 SYGVKD. With 7 bases removed from V and 1 base from J, the gap between germline ends came to 10 bases. This CDR3 spans 13 amino acids. Here the CDR3 DNA reads TGTGCCATCACTCCGGCGCCGAACACTGAAGCTTTCTTT. This gives the protein CAITPAPNTEAFF.

The chain joins TRBV5-5 to TRBJ2-3; D unclear. In germline, CDR1 is SGHKS, CDR2 YYEKEE (reference sequence). Between the trimmed V and J ends, which lost 4 bases and 5 bases, there was a span of 8 bases. The CDR3 extends over 12 amino acids. DNA of the CDR3: TGTGCCAGCAGCGATCCGGGAGATACGCAGTATTTT. Encoded protein: CASSDPGDTQYF.

The gene calls are TRBV4-1 and TRBJ1-5; the match to TRBD1 covers 8 bases. The CDR3 has 14 amino acids. Trimming removed 2 bases from V and 5 bases from J; junction bases left unmatched: 2. Per germline, CDR1 MGHRA and CDR2 YSYEKL. The CDR3 is CASSQNRGDQPQHF. CDR3 nucleotides: TGCGCCAGCAGCCAAAACAGGGGGGATCAGCCCCAGCATTTT.

V and J are TRBV4-2 and TRBJ2-7, with D maybe TRBD2 (6 bases). Looked up from germline, CDR1 is LGHNA and CDR2 is YNFKEQ. The CDR3 totals 15 residues. Trimming took off 4 bases at V and 0 bases at J, with 13 bases between the two ends. In nucleotides, the CDR3 is TGTGCCAGCAGCCTCGCGGGGACCCCCTCCTACGAGCAGTACTTC. It specifies CASSLAGTPSYEQYF.

The chain links TRBV5-1 to TRBJ2-7, with 8 bases matching TRBD2. This CDR3 has 15 residues. The junction had 7 bases not matched to a gene; V was cut back by 1 base and J by 4 bases. CDR1 is SGHRS, CDR2 YFSETQ, per germline. In DNA form, the CDR3 reads TGCGCCAGCAGCTTGACGGGAGGGGGAGTTTACGAGCAGTACTTC. This encodes CASSLTGGGVYEQYF.

CDR3 amino acids: CASRSGNTEAFF. CDR3 in DNA: TGTGCCAGCAGGTCTGGAAACACTGAAGCTTTCTTT. The rearrangement joins TRBV27 to TRBJ1-1, with unresolved D. Germline V lookup: CDR1 MNHEY, CDR2 SMNVEV (reference sequence). The CDR3 has 12 amino acids. Trimming removed 6 bases from V and 2 bases from J, with 7 bases in between.

CDR3 residues: CASSPRTSGGNEQFF. The DNA for the CDR3 is TGTGCCAGCAGCCCACGCACTAGCGGCGGCAATGAGCAGTTCTTC. The V and J genes are TRBV7-9 and TRBJ2-1; 8 positions match TRBD2. Germline loops: CDR1 SEHNR, CDR2 FQNEAQ (reference sequence). The CDR3 contains 15 residues. V lost 5 bases and J lost 6; bases outside the gene matches: 9. The full variable domain, with the rest looked up from reference TRBV7-9 and TRBJ2-1, is DTGVSQNPRHKITKRGQNVTFRCDPISEHNRLYWYRQTLGQGPEFLTYFQNEAQLEKSRLLSDRFSAERPKGSFSTLEIQRTEQGDSAMYLCASSPRTSGGNEQFFGPGTRLTVL.

In this sample, this clone turned up once. The chain employs TRBV5-4 and TRBJ1-1; D might be TRBD1 (5 bases). The V end was cut by 4 bases, the J end by 4 bases, with 11 bases between. The V gene's germline CDR1 is SGHNT and CDR2 YYREEE (reference sequence). This CDR3 has 13 amino acids. For the CDR3, the DNA is TGTGCCAGCAGCCCCCAGGGAATCACTGAAGCTTTCTTT. Translation: CASSPQGITEAFF.

The CDR3 coding sequence is TGTGCCAGCAGCTTTGGGACAAGGGAGACCCAGTACTTC. Its protein is CASSFGTRETQYF. This chain joins TRBV7-7 and TRBJ2-5, with a possible D match to TRBD1 (6 bases). This CDR3 region has 13 residues. CDR1 and CDR2 from the germline V gene are SSHAT and FNYEAQ (reference sequence). V was pared by 3 bases and J by 5 bases, with 10 bases between.

The gene calls are TRBV18 and TRBJ2-5; 9 bases fit TRBD2. J gave up 5 bases and V 0 bases, and 4 bases lay outside the gene matches. CDR3 length: 15 residues. The germline V gene has CDR1 KGHSH and CDR2 LQKENI. The DNA for the CDR3 is TGTGCCAGCTCACCACCGAAGGGACTAGCCGAGACCCAGTACTTC. Amino acid sequence: CASSPPKGLAETQYF.

This chain joins TRBV5-1 and TRBJ2-7, with D tentatively TRBD1 (7 bases). Germline V CDR1 and CDR2: SGHRS, YFSETQ. Trimming cost V 4 bases and J 3 bases, with 17 bases left between them. This CDR3 is built from 15 residues. This CDR3 is CASSVGGTANYEQYF. CDR3 coding DNA: TGCGCCAGCAGCGTCGGCGGGACAGCAAACTACGAGCAGTACTTC. Supplemented by reference TRBV5-1 and TRBJ2-7, the full variable domain reads KAGVTQTPRYLIKTRGQQVTLSCSPISGHRSVSWYQQTPGQGLQFLFEYFSETQRNKGNFPGRFSGRQFSNSRSEMNVSTLELGDSALYLCASSVGGTANYEQYFGPGTRLTVT.

The sample holds one count of this clone. V is TRBV3-1 (or the pseudogene TRBV3-2) and J is TRBJ1-1; D possibly corresponds to TRBD1 (6 bases). The CDR3 contains 11 residues. Germline V gene lookup returns CDR1 LGHDT and CDR2 YNNKEL (reference sequence). V was trimmed by 11 bases and J by 5 bases, leaving 12 bases between them. The CDR3 sequence is CAAGGGTEAFF. DNA of the CDR3: TGTGCCGCCGGAGGGGGGACTGAAGCTTTCTTT.

V usage is TRBV5-6 and J usage is TRBJ1-2; D possibly corresponds to TRBD1 (5 bases). This CDR3 is 15 amino acids long. The germline CDR1 and CDR2 sequences are SGHDT and YYEEEE. Trimming pared 1 base from V and 8 bases from J, leaving 18 bases between. The CDR3 region has the DNA TGTGCCAGCAGCTTGTTCTCCTACAAGGCAGGGGGCTACACCTTC. It translates to CASSLFSYKAGGYTF.

V and J are TRBV7-6 and TRBJ2-1; unclear D gene. The CDR3 is made up of 15 amino acids. CDR1 and CDR2 (germline): SGHVS, FNYEAQ. V was cut by 6 bases and J by 8 bases, with 20 bases left in between. CDR3 DNA sequence: TGTGCCAGCAGACTTCTCCCCCTGGCAGACGATGAGCAGTTCTTC. This translates into CASRLLPLADDEQFF.

The J gene is TRBJ2-2, the V gene TRBV7-3; 7 bases are shared with TRBD2. V lost 4 bases, J lost 4 bases, and 9 bases stayed unmatched. The germline gives CDR1 SGHTA, CDR2 FQGTGA. The CDR3 covers 16 residues. Here the CDR3 reads CASSYITGTTTGELFF. CDR3 in DNA: TGTGCCAGCAGCTACATAACCGGGACTACCACCGGGGAGCTGTTTTTT.

CDR3 bases: TGTGCCAGCTCACATCGGACAGGGTGGATAGGGCCAAACACTGAAGCTTTCTTT. Protein: CASSHRTGWIGPNTEAFF. V and J are TRBV18 and TRBJ1-1; TRBD1 aligns across 8 bases. The germline V gene encodes CDR1 KGHSH and CDR2 LQKENI. There are 18 residues in the CDR3. Germline trimming cut 4 bases from V and 2 bases from J; bases unmatched to any gene: 15.

This chain uses TRBV5-1 with TRBJ1-6, with a possible D match to TRBD1 (5 bases). Trimming cost V 1 base and J 10 bases, with 12 bases left between them. CDR1 is SGHRS, CDR2 YFSETQ, per germline. The CDR3 totals 14 residues. CDR3 DNA sequence: TGCGCCAGCAGCTTGCAGGGAGGGGAATCACCCCTCCACTTT. This gives the protein CASSLQGGESPLHF. The full variable domain, with the rest looked up from reference TRBV5-1 and TRBJ1-6, is KAGVTQTPRYLIKTRGQQVTLSCSPISGHRSVSWYQQTPGQGLQFLFEYFSETQRNKGNFPGRFSGRQFSNSRSEMNVSTLELGDSALYLCASSLQGGESPLHFGNGTRLTVT.

This chain joins TRBV4-1 and TRBJ2-1; D uncertain. This CDR3 has 14 amino acids. The germline V gene has CDR1 MGHRA and CDR2 YSYEKL. Trimming removed 0 bases from V and 1 base from J, with 4 bases in between. CDR3 loop: CASSQEGSYNEQFF. The CDR3 nucleotides read TGCGCCAGCAGCCAAGAAGGGTCCTACAATGAGCAGTTCTTC.

This chain joins TRBV19 and TRBJ1-4; the D gene is possibly TRBD1 (6 bases). The CDR3 has 15 amino acids. Germline V gives CDR1 LNHDA, CDR2 SQIVND (reference sequence). Trimming shortened V by 1 base and J by 7 bases, and 13 bases separated the two germline ends. Here the CDR3 reads CASSIGGRGREKLFF. CDR3 in DNA: TGTGCCAGTAGTATAGGGGGCAGGGGACGTGAAAAACTGTTTTTT.